This entry lists 7 T cell receptor beta chains sequenced from one sample in a study of vaccination and CD4 T cells after COVID-19. For these TCRs, the target antigens are not known. Treatment denoted: 10-day PBMC culture with coronavirus spike peptide pools or control peptides (ViraFEST assay). The assay that was used to sequence DNA from cultured CD4+ T cells was the Oncomine TCR Beta short-read assay. MiXCR, applied by TCRdb to the PCR reads, yields one record per CDR3 protein. Here the sample spans fewer than 15,000 distinct CDR3 sequences, about 48% being singletons. The specimen was CD4+ T cells from blood, cultured in vitro, collected before SARS-CoV-2 vaccination. The receptors come from a human donor who had recovered from COVID-19.

The rearrangement links TRBV7-7 to TRBJ2-2, with D maybe TRBD2 (7 bases). V was shortened by 0 bases and J by 2 bases, with 10 bases between the two germline ends. CDR1 is SSHAT and CDR2 is FNYEAQ in the germline V gene (reference sequence). The CDR3 has 16 residues. The DNA for the CDR3 is TGTGCCAGCAGCTTAGCGGGGGGGCCCAACACCGGGGAGCTGTTTTTT. Translated, it gives CASSLAGGPNTGELFF.

This clonotype was seen just once. The rearrangement joins TRBV11-3 to TRBJ2-2, with D perhaps matching TRBD2 (5 bases). Looked up from germline, CDR1 is SGHNT and CDR2 is YENEEA. The CDR3 is made up of 14 amino acids. Trimming pared 1 base from V and 6 bases from J, leaving 9 bases between. In nucleotides, the CDR3 is TGTGCCAGCAGCTTAGGGGCTAGCTCCGGGGAGCTGTTTTTT. Translated: CASSLGASSGELFF.

The chain carries TRBV6-2 or TRBV6-3 and TRBJ1-1; a weak D match, TRBD1 (6 bases). The CDR3 totals 19 residues. The germline V gene has CDR1 MNHEY and CDR2 SVGEGT. Deletions cut 0 bases from V and 4 bases from J, with 24 bases between. The CDR3 DNA follows: TGTGCCAGCAGTTACTCGTTTCGTGGGGCAGGGGATGGTGGCACTGAAGCTTTCTTT. Translated: CASSYSFRGAGDGGTEAFF.

This clonotype was seen a few times. The chain joins TRBV6-1 to TRBJ1-6, with 10 bases matching TRBD1. The CDR3 length is 20 residues. J was trimmed by 8 bases and V by 6 bases; bases with no gene match: 22. The germline CDR1 and CDR2 sequences are MNHNS and SASEGT. CDR3 DNA sequence: TGTGCCAGCAGCGACCCCCCGGGACAGGGGATAGGAACGTATGATTCACCCCTCCACTTT. Amino acids: CASSDPPGQGIGTYDSPLHF.

This clonotype was found a few times. The rearrangement joins TRBV2 to TRBJ1-2, with TRBD1 as a possible D gene (6 bases). This CDR3 region has 15 residues. With 1 base removed from V and 7 bases from J, the gap between germline ends came to 16 bases. Germline assignment: CDR1 SNHLY and CDR2 FYNNEI. CDR3 region: CASSEEDQRGLGYTF. The DNA for the CDR3 is TGTGCCAGCAGTGAAGAGGACCAGCGGGGGCTTGGCTACACCTTC.

This chain connects TRBV27 to TRBJ1-2; D might be TRBD1 (5 bases). V lost 9 bases, J lost 4 bases, and 12 bases lay in between. The CDR3 has 12 residues. The germline V gene encodes CDR1 MNHEY and CDR2 SMNVEV (reference sequence). In DNA, the CDR3 is TGTGCCAGTGGGGACGCCTTCTATGGCTACACCTTC. Protein sequence: CASGDAFYGYTF.

The rearrangement links TRBV7-3 to TRBJ2-3; 8 bases are shared with TRBD2. V was pared by 5 bases and J by 6 bases, with 7 bases of the junction left unmatched. The germline V gene has CDR1 SGHTA and CDR2 FQGTGA. The CDR3 sequence is 14 residues long. The CDR3 here is CASSPGLGLDTQYF. CDR3 nucleotide sequence: TGTGCCAGCAGCCCGGGACTAGGTCTGGATACGCAGTATTTT.